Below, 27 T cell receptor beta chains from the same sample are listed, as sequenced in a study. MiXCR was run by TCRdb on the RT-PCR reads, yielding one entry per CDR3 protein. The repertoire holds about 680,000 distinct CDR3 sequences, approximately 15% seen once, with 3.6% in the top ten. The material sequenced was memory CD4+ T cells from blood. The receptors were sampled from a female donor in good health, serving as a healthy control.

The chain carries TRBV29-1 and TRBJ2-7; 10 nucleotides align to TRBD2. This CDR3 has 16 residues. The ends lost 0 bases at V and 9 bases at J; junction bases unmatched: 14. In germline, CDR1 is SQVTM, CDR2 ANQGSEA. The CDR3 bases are TGCAGCGTTGAAGACCCGGCACTAGCGGGAACTTCCCGGCAGTACTTC. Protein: CSVEDPALAGTSRQYF.

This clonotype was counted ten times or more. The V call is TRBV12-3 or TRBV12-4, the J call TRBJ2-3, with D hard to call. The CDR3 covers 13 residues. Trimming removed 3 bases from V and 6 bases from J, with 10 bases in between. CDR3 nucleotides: TGTGCCAGCAGTTTCCACCAAGCGGATACGCAGTATTTT. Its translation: CASSFHQADTQYF.

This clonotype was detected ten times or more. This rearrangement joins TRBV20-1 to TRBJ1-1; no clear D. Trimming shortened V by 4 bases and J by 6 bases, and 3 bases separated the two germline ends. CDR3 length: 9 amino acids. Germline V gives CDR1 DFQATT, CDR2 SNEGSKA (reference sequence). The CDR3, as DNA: TGCAGTGCTATCCCTGAAGCTTTCTTT. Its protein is CSAIPEAFF.

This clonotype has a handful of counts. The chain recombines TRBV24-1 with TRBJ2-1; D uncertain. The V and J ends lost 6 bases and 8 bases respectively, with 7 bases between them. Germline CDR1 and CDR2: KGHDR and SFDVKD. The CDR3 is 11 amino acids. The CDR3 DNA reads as TGTGCCACCAGTTTTATCTATGAGCAGTTCTTC. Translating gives CATSFIYEQFF.

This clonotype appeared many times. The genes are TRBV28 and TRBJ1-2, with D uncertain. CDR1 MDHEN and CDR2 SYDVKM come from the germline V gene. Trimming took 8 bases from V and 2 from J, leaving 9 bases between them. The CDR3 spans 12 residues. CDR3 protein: CASGNPNYGYTF. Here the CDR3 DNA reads TGTGCCAGCGGGAATCCCAACTATGGCTACACCTTC.

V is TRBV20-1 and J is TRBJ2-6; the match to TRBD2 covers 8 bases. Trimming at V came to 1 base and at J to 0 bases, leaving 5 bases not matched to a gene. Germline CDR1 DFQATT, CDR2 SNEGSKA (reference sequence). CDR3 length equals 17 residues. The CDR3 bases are TGCAGTGCTAGAGCGGGAGGGCTCCGCTCTGGGGCCAACGTCCTGACTTTC. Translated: CSARAGGLRSGANVLTF.

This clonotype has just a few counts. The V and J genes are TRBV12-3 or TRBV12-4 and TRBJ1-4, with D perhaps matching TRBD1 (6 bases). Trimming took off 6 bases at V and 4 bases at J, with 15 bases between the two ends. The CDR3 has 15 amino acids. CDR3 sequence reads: CASRLSGRGNEKLFF. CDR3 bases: TGTGCCAGCAGGTTGTCCGGCAGGGGTAATGAAAAACTGTTTTTT.

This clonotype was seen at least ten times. The CDR3 DNA follows: TGTGCCAGCAGTCAATGGATCAGCCGGTACTACCACTATAGCAATCAGCCCCAGCATTTT. It specifies CASSQWISRYYHYSNQPQHF. The rearrangement uses TRBV6-5 and TRBJ1-5, with D unresolved. CDR1 and CDR2 from the germline V gene are MNHEY and SVGAGI. The V and J ends lost 5 bases and 0 bases respectively, with 26 bases between them. This CDR3 is built from 20 residues.

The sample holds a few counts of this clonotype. The CDR3 region is CASNSGQLSYEQYF. The CDR3 DNA sequence: TGTGCCAGCAACTCAGGACAGCTATCCTACGAGCAGTACTTC. V and J are TRBV28 and TRBJ2-7; a weak D match, TRBD1 (6 bases). Trimming shortened V by 7 bases and J by 1 base, and 14 bases separated the two germline ends. CDR1 is MDHEN, CDR2 SYDVKM, per germline. The CDR3 contains 14 residues. The whole variable domain, remainder taken from reference TRBV28 and TRBJ2-7, is DVKVTQSSRYLVKRTGEKVFLECVQDMDHENMFWYRQDPGLGLRLIYFSYDVKMKEKGDIPEGYSVSREKKERFSLILESASTNQTSMYLCASNSGQLSYEQYFGPGTRLTVT.

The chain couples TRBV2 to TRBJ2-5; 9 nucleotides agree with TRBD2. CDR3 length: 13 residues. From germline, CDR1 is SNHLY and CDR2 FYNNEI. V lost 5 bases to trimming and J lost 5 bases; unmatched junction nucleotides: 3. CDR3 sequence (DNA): TGTGCCAGCAGTTATACTAGCGGGGAGACCCAGTACTTC. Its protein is CASSYTSGETQYF.

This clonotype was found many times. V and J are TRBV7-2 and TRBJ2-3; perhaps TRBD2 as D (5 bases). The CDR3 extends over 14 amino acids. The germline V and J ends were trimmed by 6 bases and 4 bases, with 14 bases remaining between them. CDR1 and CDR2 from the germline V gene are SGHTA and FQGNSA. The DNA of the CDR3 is TGTGCCAGCAGTTCCGGGATGATGCCAGATACGCAGTATTTT. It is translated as CASSSGMMPDTQYF.

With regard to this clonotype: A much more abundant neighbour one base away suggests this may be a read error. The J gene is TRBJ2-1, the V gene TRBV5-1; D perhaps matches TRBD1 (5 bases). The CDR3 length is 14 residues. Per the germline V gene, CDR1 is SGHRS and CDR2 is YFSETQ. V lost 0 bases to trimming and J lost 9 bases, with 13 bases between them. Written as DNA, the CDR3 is TGCGCCAGCAGCTTGGGACAGTCCGACAGTGAGCAGTTCTTC. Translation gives CASSLGQSDSEQFF.

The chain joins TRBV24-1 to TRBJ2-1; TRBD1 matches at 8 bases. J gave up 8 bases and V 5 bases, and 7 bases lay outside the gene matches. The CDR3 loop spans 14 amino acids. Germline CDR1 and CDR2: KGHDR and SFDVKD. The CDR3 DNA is TGTGCCACCAGTGCCCCGGACAGGGCGGATGAGCAGTTCTTC. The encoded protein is CATSAPDRADEQFF.

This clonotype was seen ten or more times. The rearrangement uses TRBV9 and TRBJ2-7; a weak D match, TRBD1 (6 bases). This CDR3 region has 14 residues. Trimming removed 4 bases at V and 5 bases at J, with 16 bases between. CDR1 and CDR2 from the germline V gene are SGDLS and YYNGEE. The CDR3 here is CASSPQGRGHEQYF. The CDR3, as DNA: TGTGCCAGCAGCCCCCAGGGCAGGGGACACGAGCAGTACTTC. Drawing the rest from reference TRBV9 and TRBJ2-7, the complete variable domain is DSGVTQTPKHLITATGQRVTLRCSPRSGDLSVYWYQQSLDQGLQFLIQYYNGEERAKGNILERFSAQQFPDLHSELNLSSLELGDSALYFCASSPQGRGHEQYFGPGTRLTVT.

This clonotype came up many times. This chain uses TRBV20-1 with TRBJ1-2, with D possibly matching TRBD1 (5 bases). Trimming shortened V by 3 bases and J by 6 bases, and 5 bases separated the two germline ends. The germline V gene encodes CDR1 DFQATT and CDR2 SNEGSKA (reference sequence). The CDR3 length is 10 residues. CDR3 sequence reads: CSARDNGYTF. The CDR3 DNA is TGCAGTGCTAGGGACAATGGCTACACCTTC.

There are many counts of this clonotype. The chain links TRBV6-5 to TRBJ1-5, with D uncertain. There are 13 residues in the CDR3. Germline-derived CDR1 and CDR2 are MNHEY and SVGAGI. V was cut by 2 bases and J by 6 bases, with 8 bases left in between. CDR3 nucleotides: TGTGCCAGCAGTTACAACCGTCGTCAGCCCCAGCATTTT. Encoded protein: CASSYNRRQPQHF.

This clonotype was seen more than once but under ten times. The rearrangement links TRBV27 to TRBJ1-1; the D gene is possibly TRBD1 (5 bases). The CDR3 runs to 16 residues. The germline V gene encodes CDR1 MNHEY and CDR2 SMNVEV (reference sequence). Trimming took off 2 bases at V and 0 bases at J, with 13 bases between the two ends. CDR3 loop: CASSLLPGTVNTEAFF. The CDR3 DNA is TGTGCCAGCAGTTTACTCCCCGGGACGGTGAACACTGAAGCTTTCTTT.

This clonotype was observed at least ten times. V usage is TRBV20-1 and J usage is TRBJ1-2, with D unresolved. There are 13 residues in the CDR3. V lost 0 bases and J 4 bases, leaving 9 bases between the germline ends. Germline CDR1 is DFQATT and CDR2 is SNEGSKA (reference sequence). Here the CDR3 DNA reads TGCAGTGCTAGAGAGCAGGCCGGCTATGGCTACACCTTC. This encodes CSAREQAGYGYTF.

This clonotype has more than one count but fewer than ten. The CDR3 nucleotides read TGTGCCAGCAGCAGAGACCAGCGGAGCTCCTACAATGAGCAGTTCTTC. As protein: CASSRDQRSSYNEQFF. The chain joins TRBV11-3 to TRBJ2-1; a weak D match, TRBD2 (5 bases). CDR1 is SGHNT, CDR2 YENEEA, per germline. The CDR3 runs 16 residues. V was clipped by 5 bases and J by 0 bases, with 14 bases between them.

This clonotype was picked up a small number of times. The DNA of the CDR3 is TGTGCCACCAGCAGAGGGATAGCGGGGAACACCGGGGAGCTGTTTTTT. Its protein is CATSRGIAGNTGELFF. The V call is TRBV15, the J call TRBJ2-2, with 7 bases matching TRBD2. Germline V CDR1 and CDR2: LNHNV, YYDKDF (reference sequence). V lost 1 base, J lost 1 base, and 3 bases stayed unmatched. The CDR3 covers 16 residues.

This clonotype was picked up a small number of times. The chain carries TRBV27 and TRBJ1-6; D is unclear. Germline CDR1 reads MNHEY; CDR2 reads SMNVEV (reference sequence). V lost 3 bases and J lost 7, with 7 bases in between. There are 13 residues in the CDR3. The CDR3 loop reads CASSLSMNSPLHF. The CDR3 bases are TGTGCCAGCAGTTTGTCCATGAATTCACCCCTCCACTTT.

CDR3 in amino acids: CASSLGQGPRQETQYF. The CDR3 DNA sequence: TGTGCCAGCAGCTTGGGACAGGGGCCTCGTCAAGAGACCCAGTACTTC. This rearrangement joins TRBV7-9 to TRBJ2-5; 10 bases are shared with TRBD1. The CDR3 has 16 amino acids. CDR1 is SEHNR, CDR2 FQNEAQ, per germline (reference sequence). The J segment lost 2 bases and the V segment lost 3 bases, leaving 6 bases of the junction unmatched. Drawing the rest from reference TRBV7-9 and TRBJ2-5, the complete variable domain is DTGVSQNPRHKITKRGQNVTFRCDPISEHNRLYWYRQTLGQGPEFLTYFQNEAQLEKSRLLSDRFSAERPKGSFSTLEIQRTEQGDSAMYLCASSLGQGPRQETQYFGPGTRLLVL.

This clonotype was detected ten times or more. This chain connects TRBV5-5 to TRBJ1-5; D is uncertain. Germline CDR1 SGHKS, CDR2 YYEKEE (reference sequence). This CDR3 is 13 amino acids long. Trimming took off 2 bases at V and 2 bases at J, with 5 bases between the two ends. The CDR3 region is CASSFYGNQPQHF. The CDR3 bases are TGTGCCAGCAGCTTTTACGGCAATCAGCCCCAGCATTTT.

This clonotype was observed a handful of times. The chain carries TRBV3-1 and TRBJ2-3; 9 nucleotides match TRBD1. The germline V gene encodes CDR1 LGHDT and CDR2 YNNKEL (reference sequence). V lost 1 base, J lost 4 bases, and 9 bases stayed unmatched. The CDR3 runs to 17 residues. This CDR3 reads CASSQAIGQGKADTQYF. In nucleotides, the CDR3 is TGTGCCAGCAGCCAAGCAATAGGACAGGGGAAGGCAGATACGCAGTATTTT.

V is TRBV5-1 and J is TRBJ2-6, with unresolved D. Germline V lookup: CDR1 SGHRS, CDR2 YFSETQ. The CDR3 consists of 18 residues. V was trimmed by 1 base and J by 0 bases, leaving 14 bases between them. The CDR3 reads CASSLRSSLISGANVLTF. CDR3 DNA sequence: TGCGCCAGCAGCTTGCGCTCCAGTTTAATCTCTGGGGCCAACGTCCTGACTTTC.

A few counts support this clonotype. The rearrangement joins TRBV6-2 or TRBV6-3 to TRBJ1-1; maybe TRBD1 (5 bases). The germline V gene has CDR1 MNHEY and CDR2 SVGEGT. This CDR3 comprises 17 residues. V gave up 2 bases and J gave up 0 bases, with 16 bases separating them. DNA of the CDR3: TGTGCCAGCAGTTACAGGAAGGGGTATCCCTTGAACACTGAAGCTTTCTTT. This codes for CASSYRKGYPLNTEAFF.

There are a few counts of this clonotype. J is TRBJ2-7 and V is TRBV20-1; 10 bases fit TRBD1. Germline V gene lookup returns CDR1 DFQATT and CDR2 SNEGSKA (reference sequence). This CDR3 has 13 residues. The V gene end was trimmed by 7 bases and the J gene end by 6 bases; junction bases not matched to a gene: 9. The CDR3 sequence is CSVDRGHNSEQYF. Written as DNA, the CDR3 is TGCAGTGTAGACAGGGGGCATAATAGCGAGCAGTACTTC.